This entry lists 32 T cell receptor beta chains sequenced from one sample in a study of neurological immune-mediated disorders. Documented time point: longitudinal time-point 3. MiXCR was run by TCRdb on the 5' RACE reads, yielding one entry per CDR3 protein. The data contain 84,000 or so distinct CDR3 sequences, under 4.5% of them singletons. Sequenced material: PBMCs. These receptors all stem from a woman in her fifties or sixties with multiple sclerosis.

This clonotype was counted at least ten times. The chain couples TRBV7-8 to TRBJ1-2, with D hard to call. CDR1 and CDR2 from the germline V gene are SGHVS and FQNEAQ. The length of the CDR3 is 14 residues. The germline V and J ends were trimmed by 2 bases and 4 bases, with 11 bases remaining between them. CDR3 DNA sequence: TGTGCCAGCAGCTTACGGGCCGGAGGCTATGGCTACACCTTC. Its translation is CASSLRAGGYGYTF.

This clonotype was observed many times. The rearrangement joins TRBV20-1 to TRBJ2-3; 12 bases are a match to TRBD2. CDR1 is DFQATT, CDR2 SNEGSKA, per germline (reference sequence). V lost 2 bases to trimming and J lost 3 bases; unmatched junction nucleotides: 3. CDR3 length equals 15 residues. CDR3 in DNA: TGCAGTGCTAGACTAGCGGGGGGGCAAACAGATACGCAGTATTTT. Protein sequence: CSARLAGGQTDTQYF.

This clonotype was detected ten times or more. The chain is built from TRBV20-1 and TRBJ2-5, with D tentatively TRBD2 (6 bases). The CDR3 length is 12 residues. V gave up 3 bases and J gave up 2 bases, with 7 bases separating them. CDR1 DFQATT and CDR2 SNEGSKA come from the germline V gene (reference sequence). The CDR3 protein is CSASGLQETQYF. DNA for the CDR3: TGCAGTGCTAGCGGACTACAAGAGACCCAGTACTTC.

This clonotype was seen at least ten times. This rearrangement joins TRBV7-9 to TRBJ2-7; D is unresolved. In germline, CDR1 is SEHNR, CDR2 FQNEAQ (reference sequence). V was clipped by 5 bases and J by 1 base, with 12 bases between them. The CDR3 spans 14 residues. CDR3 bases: TGTGCCAGCAGCAGTAGGGATTTATCCTACGAGCAGTACTTC. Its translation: CASSSRDLSYEQYF.

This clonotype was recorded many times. In DNA, the CDR3 is TGTGCCAGCACTACGAGGCGGGGGAACTACGAGCAGTACTTC. Residues: CASTTRRGNYEQYF. This sequence joins TRBV6-6 and TRBJ2-7, with TRBD2 matching over 7 bases. Per the germline V gene, CDR1 is MNHNY and CDR2 is SVGAGI (reference sequence). The CDR3 has 14 amino acids. V dropped 7 bases and J dropped 3; count of bases not matched to a gene: 9.

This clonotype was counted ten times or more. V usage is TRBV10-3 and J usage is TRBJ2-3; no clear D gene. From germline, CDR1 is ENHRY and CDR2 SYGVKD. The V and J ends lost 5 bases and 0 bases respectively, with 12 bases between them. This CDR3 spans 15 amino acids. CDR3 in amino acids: CAISSGQHSTDTQYF. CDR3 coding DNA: TGTGCCATCAGTAGTGGCCAGCATAGCACAGATACGCAGTATTTT.

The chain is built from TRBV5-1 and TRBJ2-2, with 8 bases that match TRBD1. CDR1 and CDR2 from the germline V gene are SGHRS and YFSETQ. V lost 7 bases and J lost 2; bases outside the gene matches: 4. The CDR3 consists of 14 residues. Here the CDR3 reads CASDRGGNTGELFF. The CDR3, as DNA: TGCGCCAGCGACAGGGGAGGTAACACCGGGGAGCTGTTTTTT.

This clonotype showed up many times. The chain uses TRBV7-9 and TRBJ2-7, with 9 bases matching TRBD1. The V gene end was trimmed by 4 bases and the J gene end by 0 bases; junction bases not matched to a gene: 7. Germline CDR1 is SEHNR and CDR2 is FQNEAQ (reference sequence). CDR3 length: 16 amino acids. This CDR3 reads CASSSPTGGVSYEQYF. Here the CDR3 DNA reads TGTGCCAGCAGCTCCCCGACAGGGGGGGTCTCCTACGAGCAGTACTTC.

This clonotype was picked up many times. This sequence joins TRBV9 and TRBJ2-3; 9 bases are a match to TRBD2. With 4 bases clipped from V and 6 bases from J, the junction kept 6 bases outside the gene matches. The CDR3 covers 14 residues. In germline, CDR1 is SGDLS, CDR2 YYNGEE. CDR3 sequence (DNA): TGTGCCAGCAGCACTGGACTAGCGACCGATACGCAGTATTTT. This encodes CASSTGLATDTQYF.

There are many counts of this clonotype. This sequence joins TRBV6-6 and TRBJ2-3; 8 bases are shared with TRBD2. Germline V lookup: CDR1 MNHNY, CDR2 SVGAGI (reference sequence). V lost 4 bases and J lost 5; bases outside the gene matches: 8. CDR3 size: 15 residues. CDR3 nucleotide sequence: TGTGCCAGCAGTTCGTACGGGGGGGTGTTAGATACGCAGTATTTT. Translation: CASSSYGGVLDTQYF.

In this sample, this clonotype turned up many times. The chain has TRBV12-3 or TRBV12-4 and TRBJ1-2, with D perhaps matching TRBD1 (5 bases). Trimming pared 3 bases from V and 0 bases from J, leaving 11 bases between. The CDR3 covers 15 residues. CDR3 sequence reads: CASSFGGRANYGYTF. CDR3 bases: TGTGCCAGCAGTTTTGGCGGCAGGGCTAACTATGGCTACACCTTC.

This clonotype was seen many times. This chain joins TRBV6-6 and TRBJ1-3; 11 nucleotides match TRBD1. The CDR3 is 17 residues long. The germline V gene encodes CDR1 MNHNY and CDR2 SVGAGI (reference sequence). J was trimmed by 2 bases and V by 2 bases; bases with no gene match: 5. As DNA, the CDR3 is TGTGCCAGCAGTTACAAACCGGGACAGGGGGCTGGAAACACCATATATTTT. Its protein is CASSYKPGQGAGNTIYF.

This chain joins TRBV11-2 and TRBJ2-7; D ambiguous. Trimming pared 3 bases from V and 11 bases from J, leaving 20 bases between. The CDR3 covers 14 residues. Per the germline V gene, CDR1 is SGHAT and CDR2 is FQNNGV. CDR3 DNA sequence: TGTGCCAGCAGCTTGGGCCTGGGTATGGTTGAGAAGTACGTC. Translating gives CASSLGLGMVEKYV.

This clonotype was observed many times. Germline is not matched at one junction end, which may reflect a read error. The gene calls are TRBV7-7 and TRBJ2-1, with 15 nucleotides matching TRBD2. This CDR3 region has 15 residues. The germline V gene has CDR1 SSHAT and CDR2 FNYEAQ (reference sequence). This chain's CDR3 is CASSRVGLAGGEQFF. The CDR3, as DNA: TGTGCTAGCAGCCGCGTGGGACTAGCGGGGGGTGAGCAGTTCTTC.

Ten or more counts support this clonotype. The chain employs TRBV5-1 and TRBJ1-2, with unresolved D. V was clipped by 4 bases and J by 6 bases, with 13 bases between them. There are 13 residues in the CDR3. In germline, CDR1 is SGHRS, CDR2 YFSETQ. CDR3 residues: CASSLEFNDGYTF. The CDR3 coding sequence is TGCGCCAGCAGCCTGGAGTTCAACGATGGCTACACCTTC.

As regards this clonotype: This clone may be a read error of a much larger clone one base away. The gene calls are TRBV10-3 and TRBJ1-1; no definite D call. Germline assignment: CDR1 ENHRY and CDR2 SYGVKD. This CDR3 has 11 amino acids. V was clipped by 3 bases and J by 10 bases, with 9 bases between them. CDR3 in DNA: TGTGCCATCAGTGACGGGTACGGAGCTTTCTTT. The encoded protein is CAISDGYGAFF.

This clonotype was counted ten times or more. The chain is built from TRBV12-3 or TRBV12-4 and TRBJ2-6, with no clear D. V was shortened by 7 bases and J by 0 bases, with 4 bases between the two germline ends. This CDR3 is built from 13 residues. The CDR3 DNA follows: TGTGCCAGCACCTACTCTGGGGCCAACGTCCTGACTTTC. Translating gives CASTYSGANVLTF.

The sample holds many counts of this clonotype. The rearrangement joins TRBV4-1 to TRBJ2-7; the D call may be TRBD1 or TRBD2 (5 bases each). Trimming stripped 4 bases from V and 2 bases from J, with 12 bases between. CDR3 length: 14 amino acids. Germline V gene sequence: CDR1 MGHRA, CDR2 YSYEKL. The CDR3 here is CASSPGDAAYEQYF. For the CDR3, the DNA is TGCGCCAGCAGCCCCGGGGACGCTGCCTACGAGCAGTACTTC.

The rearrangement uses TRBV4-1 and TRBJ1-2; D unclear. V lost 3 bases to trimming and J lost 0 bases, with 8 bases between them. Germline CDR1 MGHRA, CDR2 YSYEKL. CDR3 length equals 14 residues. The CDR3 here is CASSHRTSNYGYTF. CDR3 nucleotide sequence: TGCGCCAGCAGCCACAGGACCTCTAACTATGGCTACACCTTC.

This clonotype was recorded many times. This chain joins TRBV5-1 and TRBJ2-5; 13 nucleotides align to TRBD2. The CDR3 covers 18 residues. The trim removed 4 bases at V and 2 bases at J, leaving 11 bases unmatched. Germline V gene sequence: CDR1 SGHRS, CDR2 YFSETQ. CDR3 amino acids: CASSRGLAGASFQETQYF. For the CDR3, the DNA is TGCGCCAGCAGCCGCGGACTAGCGGGGGCCTCTTTTCAAGAGACCCAGTACTTC.

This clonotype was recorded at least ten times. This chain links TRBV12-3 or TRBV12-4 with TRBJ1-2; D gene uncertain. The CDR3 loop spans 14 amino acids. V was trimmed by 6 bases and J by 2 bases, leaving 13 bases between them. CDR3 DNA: TGTGCCAGCAGCCCCTCTGAAAGAAACTATGGCTACACCTTC. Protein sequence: CASSPSERNYGYTF.

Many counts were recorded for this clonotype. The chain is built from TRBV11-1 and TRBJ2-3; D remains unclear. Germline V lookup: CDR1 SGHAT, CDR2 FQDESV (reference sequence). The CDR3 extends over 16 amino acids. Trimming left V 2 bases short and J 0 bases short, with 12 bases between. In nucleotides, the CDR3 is TGTGCCAGCAGCTTACTCGGCTCAACTAGCACAGATACGCAGTATTTT. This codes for CASSLLGSTSTDTQYF.

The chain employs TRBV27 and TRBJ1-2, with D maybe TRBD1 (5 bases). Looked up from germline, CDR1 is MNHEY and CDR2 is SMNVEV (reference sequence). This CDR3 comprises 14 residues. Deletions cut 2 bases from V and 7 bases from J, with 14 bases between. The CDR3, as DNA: TGTGCCAGCAGTTTAATAGGGGTGGGAGGTGGCTACACCTTC. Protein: CASSLIGVGGGYTF.

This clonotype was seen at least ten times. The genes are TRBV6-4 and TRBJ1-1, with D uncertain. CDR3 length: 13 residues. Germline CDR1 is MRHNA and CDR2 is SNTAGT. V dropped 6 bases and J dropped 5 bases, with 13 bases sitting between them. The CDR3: CASRNPLGTEAFF. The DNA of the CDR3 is TGTGCCAGCAGAAACCCCCTTGGGACTGAAGCTTTCTTT.

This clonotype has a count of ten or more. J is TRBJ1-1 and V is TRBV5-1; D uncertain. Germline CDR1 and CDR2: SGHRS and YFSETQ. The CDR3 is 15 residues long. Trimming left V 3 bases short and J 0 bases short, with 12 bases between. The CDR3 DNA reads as TGCGCCAGCAGCTCCGAAGGACGTTTGAACACTGAAGCTTTCTTT. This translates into CASSSEGRLNTEAFF.

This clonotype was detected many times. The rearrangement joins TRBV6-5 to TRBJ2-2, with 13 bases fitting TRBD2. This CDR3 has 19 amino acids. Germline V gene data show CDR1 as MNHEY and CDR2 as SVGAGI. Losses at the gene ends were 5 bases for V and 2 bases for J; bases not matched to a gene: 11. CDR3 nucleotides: TGTGCCAGCAGTAAACACCGACTAGCGGGGGGCACAAACACCGGGGAGCTGTTTTTT. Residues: CASSKHRLAGGTNTGELFF.

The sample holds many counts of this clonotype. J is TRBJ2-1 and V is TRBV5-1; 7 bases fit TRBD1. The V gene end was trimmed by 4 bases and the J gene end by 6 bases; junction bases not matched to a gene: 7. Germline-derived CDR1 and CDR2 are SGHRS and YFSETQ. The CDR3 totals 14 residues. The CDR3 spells CASSPQTGTNEQFF. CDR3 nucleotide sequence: TGCGCCAGCAGCCCCCAGACAGGGACCAATGAGCAGTTCTTC.

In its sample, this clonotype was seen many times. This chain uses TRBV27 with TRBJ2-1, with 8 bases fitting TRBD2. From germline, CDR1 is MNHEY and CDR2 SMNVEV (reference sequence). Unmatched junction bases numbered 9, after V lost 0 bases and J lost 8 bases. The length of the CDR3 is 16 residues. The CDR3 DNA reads TGTGCCAGCAGTTTATCCCGCGGGGGGCCCTGGGATGAGCAGTTCTTC. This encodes CASSLSRGGPWDEQFF.

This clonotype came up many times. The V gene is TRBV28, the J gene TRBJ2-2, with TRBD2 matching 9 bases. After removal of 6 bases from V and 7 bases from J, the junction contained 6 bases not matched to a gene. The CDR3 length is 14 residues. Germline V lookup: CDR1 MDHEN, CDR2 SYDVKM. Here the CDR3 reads CASRRGGAGGELFF. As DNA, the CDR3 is TGTGCCAGCAGACGCGGGGGGGCCGGCGGGGAGCTGTTTTTT.

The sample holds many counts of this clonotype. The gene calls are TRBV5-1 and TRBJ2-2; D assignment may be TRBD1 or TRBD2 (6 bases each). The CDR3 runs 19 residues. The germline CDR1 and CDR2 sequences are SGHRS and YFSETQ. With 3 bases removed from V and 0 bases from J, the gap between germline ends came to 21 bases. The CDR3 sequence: CASSSTGGALFANTGELFF. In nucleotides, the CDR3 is TGCGCCAGCAGCTCGACCGGGGGCGCCCTGTTCGCGAACACCGGGGAGCTGTTTTTT.

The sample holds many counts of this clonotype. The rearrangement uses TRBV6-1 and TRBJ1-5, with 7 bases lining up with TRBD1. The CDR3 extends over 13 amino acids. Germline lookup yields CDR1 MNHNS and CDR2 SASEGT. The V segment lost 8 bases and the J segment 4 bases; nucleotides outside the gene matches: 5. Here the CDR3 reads CASATGVNQPQHF. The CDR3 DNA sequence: TGTGCCAGCGCAACAGGGGTTAATCAGCCCCAGCATTTT.

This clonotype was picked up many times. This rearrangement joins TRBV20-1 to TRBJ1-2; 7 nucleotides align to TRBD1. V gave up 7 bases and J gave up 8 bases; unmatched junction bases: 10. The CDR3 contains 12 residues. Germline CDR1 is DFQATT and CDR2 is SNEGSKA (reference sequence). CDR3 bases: TGCAGTGACACGACAGGGATGGGAGGCTACACCTTC. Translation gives CSDTTGMGGYTF.